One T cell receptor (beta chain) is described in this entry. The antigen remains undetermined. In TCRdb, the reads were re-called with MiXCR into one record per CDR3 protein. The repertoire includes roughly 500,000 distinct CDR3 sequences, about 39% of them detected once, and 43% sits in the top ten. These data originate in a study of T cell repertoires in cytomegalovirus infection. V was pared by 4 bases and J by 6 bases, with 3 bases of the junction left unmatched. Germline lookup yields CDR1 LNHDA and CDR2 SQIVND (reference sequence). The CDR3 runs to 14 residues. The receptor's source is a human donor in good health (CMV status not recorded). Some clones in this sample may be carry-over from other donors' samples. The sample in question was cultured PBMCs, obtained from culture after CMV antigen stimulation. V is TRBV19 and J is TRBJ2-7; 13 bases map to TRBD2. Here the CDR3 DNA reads TGTGCCAGTAGTACGACTAGCGGGAGGTCCGAGCAGTACTTC. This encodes CASSTTSGRSEQYF.